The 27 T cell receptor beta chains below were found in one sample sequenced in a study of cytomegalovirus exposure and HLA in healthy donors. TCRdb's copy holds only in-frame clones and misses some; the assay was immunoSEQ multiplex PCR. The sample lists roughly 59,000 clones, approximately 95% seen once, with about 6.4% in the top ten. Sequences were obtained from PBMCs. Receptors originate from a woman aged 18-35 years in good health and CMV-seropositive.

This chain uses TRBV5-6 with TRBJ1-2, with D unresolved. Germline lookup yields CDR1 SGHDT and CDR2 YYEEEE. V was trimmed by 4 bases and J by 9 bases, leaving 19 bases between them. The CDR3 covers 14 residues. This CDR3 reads CASSPRVSGIRYTF. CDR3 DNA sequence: TGTGCCAGCAGCCCCCGGGTCTCCGGGATACGCTACACCTTC.

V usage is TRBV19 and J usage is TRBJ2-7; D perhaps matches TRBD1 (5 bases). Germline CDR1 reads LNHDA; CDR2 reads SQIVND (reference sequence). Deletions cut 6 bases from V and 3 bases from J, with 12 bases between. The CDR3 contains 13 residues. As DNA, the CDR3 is TGTGCCAGTAGCAATCAGCAGGGCTACGAGCAGTACTTC. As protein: CASSNQQGYEQYF.

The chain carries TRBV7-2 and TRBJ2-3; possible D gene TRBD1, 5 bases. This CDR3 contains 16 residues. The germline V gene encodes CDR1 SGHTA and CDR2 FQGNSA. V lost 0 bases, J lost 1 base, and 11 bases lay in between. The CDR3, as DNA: TGTGCCAGCAGCTTAGCTTCCGGCAGGGGCACAGATACGCAGTATTTT. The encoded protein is CASSLASGRGTDTQYF. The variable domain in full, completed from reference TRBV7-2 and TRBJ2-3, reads GAGVSQSPSNKVTEKGKDVELRCDPISGHTALYWYRQSLGQGLEFLIYFQGNSAPDKSGLPSDRFSAERTGGSVSTLTIQRTQQEDSAVYLCASSLASGRGTDTQYFGPGTRLTVL.

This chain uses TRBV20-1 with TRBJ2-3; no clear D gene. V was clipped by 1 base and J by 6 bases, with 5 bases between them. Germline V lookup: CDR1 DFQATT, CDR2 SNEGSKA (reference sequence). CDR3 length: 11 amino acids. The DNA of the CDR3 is TGCAGTGCTAGAGCAGTGGATACGCAGTATTTT. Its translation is CSARAVDTQYF.

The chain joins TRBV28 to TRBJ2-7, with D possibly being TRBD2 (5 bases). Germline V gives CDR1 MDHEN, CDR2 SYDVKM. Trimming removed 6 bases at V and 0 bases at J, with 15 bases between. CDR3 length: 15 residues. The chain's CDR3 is CASRKPRAGSYEQYF. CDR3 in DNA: TGTGCCAGCAGGAAGCCTCGGGCGGGCTCCTACGAGCAGTACTTC.

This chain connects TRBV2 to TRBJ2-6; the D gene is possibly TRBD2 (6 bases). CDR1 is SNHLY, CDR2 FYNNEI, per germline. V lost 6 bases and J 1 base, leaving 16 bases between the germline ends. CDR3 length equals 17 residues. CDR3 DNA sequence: TGTGCCAGCAGGTCGGGGGACGTCAGTTCTGGGGCCAACGTCCTGACTTTC. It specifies CASRSGDVSSGANVLTF.

The CDR3 sequence: CASSPPQGGTGELFF. The CDR3 region has the DNA TGTGCCAGCAGTCCACCGCAGGGGGGCACCGGGGAGCTGTTTTTT. This rearrangement joins TRBV28 to TRBJ2-2; a weak D match, TRBD1 (7 bases). Germline CDR1 reads MDHEN; CDR2 reads SYDVKM. V lost 5 bases, J lost 4 bases, and 14 bases lay in between. This CDR3 has 15 residues.

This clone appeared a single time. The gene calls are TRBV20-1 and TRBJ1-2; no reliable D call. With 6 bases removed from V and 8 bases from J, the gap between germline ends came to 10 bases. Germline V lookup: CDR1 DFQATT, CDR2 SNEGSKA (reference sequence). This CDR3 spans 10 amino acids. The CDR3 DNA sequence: TGCAGTGCGACATCTGGCGGCTACACCTTC. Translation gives CSATSGGYTF.

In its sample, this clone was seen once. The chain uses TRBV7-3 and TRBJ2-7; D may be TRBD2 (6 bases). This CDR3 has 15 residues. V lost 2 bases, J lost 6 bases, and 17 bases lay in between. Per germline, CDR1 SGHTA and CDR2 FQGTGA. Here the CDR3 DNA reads TGTGCCAGCAGCTTATTCGGGGAGGCTGGCGGCGAGCAGTACTTC. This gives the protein CASSLFGEAGGEQYF.

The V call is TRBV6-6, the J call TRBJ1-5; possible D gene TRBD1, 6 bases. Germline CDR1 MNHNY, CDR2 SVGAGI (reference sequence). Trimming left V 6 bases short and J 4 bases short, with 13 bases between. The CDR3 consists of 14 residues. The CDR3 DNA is TGTGCCAGCAGCCCAGACAGGCCTAATCAGCCCCAGCATTTT. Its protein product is CASSPDRPNQPQHF.

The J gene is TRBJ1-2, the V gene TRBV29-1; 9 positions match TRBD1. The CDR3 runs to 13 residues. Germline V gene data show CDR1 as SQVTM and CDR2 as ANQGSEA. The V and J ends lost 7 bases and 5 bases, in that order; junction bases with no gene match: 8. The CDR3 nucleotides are TGCAGCGCAAGGACAGGGGCCGGGTATGGCTACACCTTC. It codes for CSARTGAGYGYTF. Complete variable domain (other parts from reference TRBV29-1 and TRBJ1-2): SAVISQKPSRDICQRGTSLTIQCQVDSQVTMMFWYRQQPGQSLTLIATANQGSEATYESGFVIDKFPISRPNLTFSTLTVSNMSPEDSSIYLCSARTGAGYGYTFGSGTRLTVV.

Written as DNA, the CDR3 is TGTGCCAGCAGTTTAGAGGGGGCTTCGAATGAAAAACTGTTTTTT. Translating it yields CASSLEGASNEKLFF. This rearrangement joins TRBV6-5 to TRBJ1-4, with TRBD1 identical over 7 bases. With V trimmed by 4 bases and J by 5 bases, 7 bases remained unmatched. Germline V gives CDR1 MNHEY, CDR2 SVGAGI. The CDR3 loop spans 15 amino acids.

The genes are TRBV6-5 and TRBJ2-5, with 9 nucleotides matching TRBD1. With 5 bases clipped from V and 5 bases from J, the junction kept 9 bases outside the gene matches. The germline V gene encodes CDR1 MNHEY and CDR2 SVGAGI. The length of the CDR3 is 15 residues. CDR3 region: CASSLAGTGTETQYF. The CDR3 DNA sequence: TGTGCCAGCAGTCTCGCCGGGACAGGGACGGAGACCCAGTACTTC.

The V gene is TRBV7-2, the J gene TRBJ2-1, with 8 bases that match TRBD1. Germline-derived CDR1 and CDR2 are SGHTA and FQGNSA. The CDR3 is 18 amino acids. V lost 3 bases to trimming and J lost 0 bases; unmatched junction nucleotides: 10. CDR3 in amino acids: CASSFPGGQGSSYNEQFF. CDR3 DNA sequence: TGTGCCAGCAGCTTCCCCGGAGGACAGGGAAGCTCCTACAATGAGCAGTTCTTC.

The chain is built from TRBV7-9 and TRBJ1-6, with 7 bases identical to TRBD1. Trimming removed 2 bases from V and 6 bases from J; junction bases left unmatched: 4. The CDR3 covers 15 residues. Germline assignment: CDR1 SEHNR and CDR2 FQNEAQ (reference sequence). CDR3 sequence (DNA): TGTGCCAGCAGCTTATCAGGGGGAGGTAATTCACCCCTCCACTTT. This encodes CASSLSGGGNSPLHF.

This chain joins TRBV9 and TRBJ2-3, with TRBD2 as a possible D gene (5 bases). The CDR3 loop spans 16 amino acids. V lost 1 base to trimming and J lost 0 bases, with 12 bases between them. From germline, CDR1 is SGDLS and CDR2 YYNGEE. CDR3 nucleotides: TGTGCCAGCAGCGTATCTAGCAACCCTAGCACAGATACGCAGTATTTT. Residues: CASSVSSNPSTDTQYF. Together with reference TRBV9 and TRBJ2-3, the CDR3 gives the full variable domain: DSGVTQTPKHLITATGQRVTLRCSPRSGDLSVYWYQQSLDQGLQFLIQYYNGEERAKGNILERFSAQQFPDLHSELNLSSLELGDSALYFCASSVSSNPSTDTQYFGPGTRLTVL.

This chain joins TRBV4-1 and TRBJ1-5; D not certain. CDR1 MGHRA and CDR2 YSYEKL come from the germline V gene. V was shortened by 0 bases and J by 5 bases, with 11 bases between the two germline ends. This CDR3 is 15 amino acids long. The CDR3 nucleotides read TGCGCCAGCAGCCAAGAATCCGGGGAGTATCAGCCCCAGCATTTT. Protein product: CASSQESGEYQPQHF.

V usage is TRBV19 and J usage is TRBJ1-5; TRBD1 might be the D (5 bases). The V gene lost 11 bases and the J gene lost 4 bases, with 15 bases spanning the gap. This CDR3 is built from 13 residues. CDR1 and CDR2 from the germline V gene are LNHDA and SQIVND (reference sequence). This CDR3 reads CAASGVANQPQHF. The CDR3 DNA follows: TGTGCCGCGTCGGGGGTGGCAAATCAGCCCCAGCATTTT.

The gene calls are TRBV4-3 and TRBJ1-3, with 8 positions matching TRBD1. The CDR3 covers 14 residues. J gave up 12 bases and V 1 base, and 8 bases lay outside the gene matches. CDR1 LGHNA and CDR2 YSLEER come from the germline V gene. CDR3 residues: CASSQVEDRDNIYF. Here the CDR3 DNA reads TGCGCCAGCAGCCAAGTTGAGGACAGGGATAACATATATTTT.

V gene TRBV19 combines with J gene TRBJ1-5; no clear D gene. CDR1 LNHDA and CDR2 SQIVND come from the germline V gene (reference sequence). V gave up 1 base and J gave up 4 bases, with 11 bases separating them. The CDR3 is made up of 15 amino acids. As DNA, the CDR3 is TGTGCCAGTAGTATAGTAGGTTTACTAAATCAGCCCCAGCATTTT. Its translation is CASSIVGLLNQPQHF.

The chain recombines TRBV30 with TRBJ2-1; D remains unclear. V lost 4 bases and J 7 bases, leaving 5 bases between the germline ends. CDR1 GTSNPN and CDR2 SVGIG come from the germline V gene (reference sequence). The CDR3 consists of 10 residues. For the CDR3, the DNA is TGTGCCTGGACCGGGAATGAGCAGTTCTTC. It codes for CAWTGNEQFF.

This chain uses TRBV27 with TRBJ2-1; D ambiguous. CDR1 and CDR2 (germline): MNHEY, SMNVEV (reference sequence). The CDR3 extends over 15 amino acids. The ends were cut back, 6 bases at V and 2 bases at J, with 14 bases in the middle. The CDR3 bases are TGTGCCAGCAGCAGAGGCACTGAGGCCTACAATGAGCAGTTCTTC. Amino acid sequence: CASSRGTEAYNEQFF.

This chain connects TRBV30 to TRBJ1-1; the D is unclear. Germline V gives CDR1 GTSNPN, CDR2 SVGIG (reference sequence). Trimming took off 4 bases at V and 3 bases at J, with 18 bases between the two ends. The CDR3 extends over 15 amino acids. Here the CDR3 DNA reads TGTGCCTGGATTCCCCCGCAGGCGATATACACTGAAGCTTTCTTT. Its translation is CAWIPPQAIYTEAFF.

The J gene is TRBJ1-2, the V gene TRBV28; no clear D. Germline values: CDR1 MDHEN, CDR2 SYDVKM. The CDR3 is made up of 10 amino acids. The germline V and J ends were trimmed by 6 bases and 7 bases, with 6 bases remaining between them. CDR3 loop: CASSGVGYTF. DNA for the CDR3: TGTGCCAGCAGCGGGGTTGGCTACACCTTC.

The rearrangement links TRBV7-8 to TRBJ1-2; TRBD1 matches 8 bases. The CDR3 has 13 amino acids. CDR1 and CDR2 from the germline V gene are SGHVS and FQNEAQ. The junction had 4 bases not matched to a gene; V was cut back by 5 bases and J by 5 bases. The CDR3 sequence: CASSQDRAYGYTF. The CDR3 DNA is TGTGCCAGCAGCCAGGACAGGGCGTATGGCTACACCTTC.

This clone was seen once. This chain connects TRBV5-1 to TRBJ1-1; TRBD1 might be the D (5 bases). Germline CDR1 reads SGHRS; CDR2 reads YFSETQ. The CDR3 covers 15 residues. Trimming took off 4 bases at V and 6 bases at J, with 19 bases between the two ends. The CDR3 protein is CASSPPTQGPPEAFF. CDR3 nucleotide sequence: TGCGCCAGCAGCCCTCCGACCCAGGGTCCCCCTGAAGCTTTCTTT.

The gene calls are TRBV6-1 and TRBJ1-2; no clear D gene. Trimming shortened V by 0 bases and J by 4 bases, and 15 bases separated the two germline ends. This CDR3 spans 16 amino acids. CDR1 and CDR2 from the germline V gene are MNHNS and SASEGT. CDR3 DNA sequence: TGTGCCAGCAGTGAAGCGCTCGGGAAAGTCGGCTATGGCTACACCTTC. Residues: CASSEALGKVGYGYTF.